This T cell receptor beta chain came from a study of cytomegalovirus exposure and HLA in healthy donors. About the study: Assignment to the Caucasian-associated ancestry cluster applied to over 70% of the approximately 400 genotyped donors. General study findings and limits: Some TCR beta chains (164 of them) were listed as cytomegalovirus-associated.

PCR primers comprised 60 Vbeta and 13 Jbeta primers. Assay: immunoSEQ multiplex PCR; the TCRdb copy retains only in-frame clones and omits some. The sample yields 85,000 to 100,000 clones, more than 55% seen once. J gave up 3 bases and V 6 bases, and 5 bases lay outside the gene matches. This CDR3 spans 14 amino acids. Germline values: CDR1 SQVTM, CDR2 ANQGSEA. Despite likely unrecorded immune exposures, the donors were nominally healthy at the time of sampling. A note on this clone: The antigen remains unidentified.

Input material: PBMCs. The source is a human donor in good health. This chain joins TRBV29-1 and TRBJ2-1; 10 nucleotides agree with TRBD1. The CDR3 spells CSVSRDRGYNEQFF. CDR3 bases: TGCAGCGTGTCCCGGGACAGGGGCTACAATGAGCAGTTCTTC.